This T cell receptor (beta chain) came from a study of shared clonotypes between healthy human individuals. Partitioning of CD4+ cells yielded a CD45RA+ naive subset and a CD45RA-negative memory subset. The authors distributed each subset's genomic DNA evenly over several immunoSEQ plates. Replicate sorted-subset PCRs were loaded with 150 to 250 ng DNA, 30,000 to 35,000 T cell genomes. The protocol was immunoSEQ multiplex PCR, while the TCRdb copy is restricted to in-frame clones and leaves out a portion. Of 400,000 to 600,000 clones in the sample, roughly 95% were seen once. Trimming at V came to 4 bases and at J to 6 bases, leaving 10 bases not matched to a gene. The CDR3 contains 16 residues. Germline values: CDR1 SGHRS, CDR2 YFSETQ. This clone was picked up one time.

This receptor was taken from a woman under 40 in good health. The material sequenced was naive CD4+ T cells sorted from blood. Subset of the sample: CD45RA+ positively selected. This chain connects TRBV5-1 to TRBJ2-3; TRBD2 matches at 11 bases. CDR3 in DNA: TGCGCCAGCAGCGGGCTACTAGCGGGAGAGGGGGATACGCAGTATTTT. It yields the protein CASSGLLAGEGDTQYF.